The 30 T cell receptor beta chains below were found in one sample sequenced in a study of Ad26.COV2.S vaccination and SARS-CoV-2 variants. Sample treatment: 19 received Ad26.COV2.S at low or high dose, single or two shots; 5 received placebo; per-sample allocation not given. Sampling happened 63 days after the first vaccine or placebo injection. Profiled with immunoSEQ multiplex PCR; TCRdb holds only in-frame clones, not every one. The top ten hold 2.5% to 3.5% of the sample, which has around 250,000 clones, 70% to 90% seen once. The sample was peripheral blood, taken in a trial of Ad26.COV2.S vaccine versus placebo. The origin of the receptors is a person aged 18-60 years who received the Ad26.COV2.S COVID-19 vaccine or a placebo.

The genes are TRBV25-1 and TRBJ2-1; 7 nucleotides agree with TRBD1. The V gene end was trimmed by 6 bases and the J gene end by 4 bases; junction bases not matched to a gene: 6. There are 14 residues in the CDR3. The germline gives CDR1 MGHDK, CDR2 SYGVNS. CDR3: CASRDRTFYNEQFF. CDR3 in DNA: TGTGCCAGCAGGGACAGGACCTTTTACAATGAGCAGTTCTTC.

The table lists this clone with a few counts. The rearrangement uses TRBV7-2 and TRBJ2-1; 9 nucleotides match TRBD2. This CDR3 spans 15 amino acids. With 3 bases clipped from V and 6 bases from J, the junction kept 6 bases outside the gene matches. Germline V CDR1 and CDR2: SGHTA, FQGNSA. The CDR3 is CASSFLGTSSNEQFF. CDR3 nucleotides: TGTGCCAGCAGCTTCCTCGGGACTAGCAGCAATGAGCAGTTCTTC.

The rearrangement uses TRBV11-2 and TRBJ1-6; TRBD1 is a possible D gene (5 bases). From germline, CDR1 is SGHAT and CDR2 FQNNGV. This CDR3 is built from 15 residues. The V end lost 1 base, the J end lost 10 bases, and 14 bases lay between the germline ends. CDR3 nucleotides: TGTGCCAGCAGCTTAGCGTTCCGGGACCGCTCACCCCTCCACTTT. The encoded protein is CASSLAFRDRSPLHF.

The V call is TRBV3-1 (or the pseudogene TRBV3-2), the J call TRBJ1-1, with D hard to call. This CDR3 contains 13 residues. The V gene's germline CDR1 is LGHDT and CDR2 YNNKEL (reference sequence). Deletions cut 4 bases from V and 1 base from J, with 7 bases between. CDR3 nucleotides: TGTGCCAGCAGCCGCTCAGGGAACACTGAAGCTTTCTTT. Its translation: CASSRSGNTEAFF.

The rearrangement links TRBV29-1 to TRBJ2-5; D may correspond to TRBD1 or TRBD2 (7 bases each). CDR1 is SQVTM, CDR2 ANQGSEA, per germline. The CDR3 spans 15 residues. With 3 bases removed from V and 2 bases from J, the gap between germline ends came to 16 bases. The DNA for the CDR3 is TGCAGCGTTGAGAAGGGGAGGGGGCAACAAGAGACCCAGTACTTC. This codes for CSVEKGRGQQETQYF.

The chain uses TRBV7-9 and TRBJ2-6; perhaps TRBD1 as D (6 bases). The germline V gene has CDR1 SEHNR and CDR2 FQNEAQ (reference sequence). The V end lost 2 bases, the J end lost 0 bases, and 14 bases lay between the germline ends. The length of the CDR3 is 18 residues. The CDR3 is CASSLSLGTYSGANVLTF. Here the CDR3 DNA reads TGTGCCAGCAGCTTATCTTTGGGGACATACTCTGGGGCCAACGTCCTGACTTTC. Full variable domain (rest looked up from reference TRBV7-9 and TRBJ2-6): DTGVSQNPRHKITKRGQNVTFRCDPISEHNRLYWYRQTLGQGPEFLTYFQNEAQLEKSRLLSDRFSAERPKGSFSTLEIQRTEQGDSAMYLCASSLSLGTYSGANVLTFGAGSRLTVL.

The chain carries TRBV12-1 and TRBJ2-1; whether TRBD2, the table's D call, matches the DNA was not checked. TRBV12-1 is an annotated pseudogene. The CDR3 extends over 15 amino acids. CDR3 loop: CASSFKGRPYNEQFF. As DNA, the CDR3 is TGTGCCAGCAGCTTTAAAGGGAGGCCCTACAATGAGCAGTTCTTC.

The chain links TRBV7-9 to TRBJ2-3, with 8 bases identical to TRBD1. Germline V gene lookup returns CDR1 SEHNR and CDR2 FQNEAQ (reference sequence). This CDR3 has 17 residues. The V and J ends lost 5 bases and 2 bases, in that order; junction bases with no gene match: 12. The CDR3 spells CASSAGTGFWDTDTQYF. The CDR3, as DNA: TGTGCCAGCAGCGCAGGGACAGGTTTTTGGGACACAGATACGCAGTATTTT.

The rearrangement links TRBV4-2 to TRBJ2-1, with D unresolved. Between the trimmed V and J ends, which lost 3 bases and 9 bases, there was a span of 12 bases. The germline gives CDR1 LGHNA, CDR2 YNFKEQ. The CDR3 has 13 amino acids. The CDR3 here is CASSHTTVVEQFF. CDR3 in DNA: TGTGCCAGCAGCCACACTACGGTTGTTGAGCAGTTCTTC.

This chain links TRBV12-3 or TRBV12-4 with TRBJ1-5; D gene uncertain. Trimming pared 5 bases from V and 4 bases from J, leaving 9 bases between. This CDR3 has 13 residues. This chain's CDR3 is CASSSRENQPQHF. The CDR3 nucleotides read TGTGCCAGCAGTAGCCGGGAAAATCAGCCCCAGCATTTT.

This chain uses TRBV21-1 with TRBJ2-7; the listed D gene, TRBD1, was not tested against the DNA. TRBV21-1 is flagged as a pseudogene. The CDR3 extends over 14 amino acids. For the CDR3, the DNA is TGTGCCAGCAGCAAGGACAGGGATGGACCAGAGCAGTACGTC. It specifies CASSKDRDGPEQYV.

This clone turned up a few times. This sequence joins TRBV2 and TRBJ1-4; TRBD1 aligns across 8 bases. CDR3 length: 14 residues. Unmatched junction bases numbered 4, after V lost 2 bases and J lost 8 bases. CDR1 SNHLY and CDR2 FYNNEI come from the germline V gene. The CDR3 loop reads CASSERTGKEKLFF. CDR3 sequence (DNA): TGTGCCAGCAGTGAAAGGACAGGGAAAGAAAAACTGTTTTTT.

The chain employs TRBV3-1 (or the pseudogene TRBV3-2) and TRBJ2-1; possibly TRBD1 for D (7 bases). V gave up 1 base and J gave up 10 bases, with 20 bases separating them. The CDR3 is 16 amino acids. The germline V gene encodes CDR1 LGHDT and CDR2 YNNKEL (reference sequence). CDR3 amino acids: CASSQANRGTAGEQFF. The CDR3 DNA reads TGTGCCAGCAGCCAAGCAAACAGGGGTACGGCGGGAGAGCAGTTCTTC.

V usage is TRBV7-9 and J usage is TRBJ2-3, with TRBD2 matching over 11 bases. Germline V gene lookup returns CDR1 SEHNR and CDR2 FQNEAQ (reference sequence). The CDR3 is 16 amino acids. Unmatched junction bases numbered 3, after V lost 3 bases and J lost 1 base. The DNA for the CDR3 is TGTGCCAGCAGCTTCGGGACTAGCGGAGGCACAGATACGCAGTATTTT. Amino acids: CASSFGTSGGTDTQYF.

CDR3 bases: TGTGCCAGCACCATACGGACAGGGGGCACCACCGGGGAGCTGTTTTTT. It is translated as CASTIRTGGTTGELFF. This chain joins TRBV6-4 and TRBJ2-2; 11 nucleotides match TRBD1. The CDR3 has 16 amino acids. In germline, CDR1 is MRHNA, CDR2 SNTAGT. V was pared by 7 bases and J by 4 bases, with 8 bases of the junction left unmatched.

The rearrangement joins TRBV11-2 to TRBJ2-7; D is perhaps TRBD2 (6 bases). The V gene's germline CDR1 is SGHAT and CDR2 FQNNGV. This CDR3 has 15 residues. With 5 bases removed from V and 0 bases from J, the gap between germline ends came to 14 bases. CDR3 in DNA: TGTGCCAGCAGCCTCACTATAGCGGACTCCTACGAGCAGTACGTC. It codes for CASSLTIADSYEQYV.

The V call is TRBV5-1, the J call TRBJ2-5; TRBD2 agrees at 7 bases. V dropped 3 bases and J dropped 1; count of bases not matched to a gene: 3. CDR1 and CDR2 (germline): SGHRS, YFSETQ. The CDR3 spans 14 residues. The CDR3 reads CASSYGGTQETQYF. The DNA for the CDR3 is TGCGCCAGCAGCTACGGGGGGACCCAAGAGACCCAGTACTTC.

This sequence joins TRBV19 and TRBJ1-5; D is perhaps TRBD1 (6 bases). CDR3 length equals 13 residues. Germline V gives CDR1 LNHDA, CDR2 SQIVND (reference sequence). V lost 7 bases, J lost 4 bases, and 11 bases lay in between. CDR3 sequence: CASNPDRNQPQHF. CDR3 nucleotides: TGTGCCAGTAATCCTGACAGGAATCAGCCCCAGCATTTT. Supplemented by reference TRBV19 and TRBJ1-5, the full variable domain reads DGGITQSPKYLFRKEGQNVTLSCEQNLNHDAMYWYRQDPGQGLRLIYYSQIVNDFQKGDIAEGYSVSREKKESFPLTVTSAQKNPTAFYLCASNPDRNQPQHFGDGTRLSIL.

This chain connects TRBV4-1 to TRBJ1-5; D remains unclear. The CDR3 covers 15 residues. Germline CDR1 is MGHRA and CDR2 is YSYEKL. V was cut by 2 bases and J by 0 bases, with 8 bases left in between. CDR3: CASSQKDGSNQPQHF. The CDR3 DNA reads TGCGCCAGCAGCCAAAAGGACGGTAGCAATCAGCCCCAGCATTTT.

The chain uses TRBV5-1 and TRBJ2-1; 10 bases are shared with TRBD2. V shed 3 bases, J shed 2 bases, and the junction held 2 bases outside the gene matches. The germline CDR1 and CDR2 sequences are SGHRS and YFSETQ. The CDR3 extends over 15 amino acids. The CDR3 region has the DNA TGCGCCAGCAGCTCAAGCGGGGGGGCCTACAATGAGCAGTTCTTC. It encodes CASSSSGGAYNEQFF.

The rearrangement uses TRBV18 and TRBJ1-6; D is ambiguous. Germline loops: CDR1 KGHSH, CDR2 LQKENI. Deletions cut 3 bases from V and 5 bases from J, with 11 bases between. The CDR3 totals 15 residues. CDR3 nucleotide sequence: TGTGCCAGCTCACCGTTCGGGGTTAATAATTCACCCCTCCACTTT. It translates to CASSPFGVNNSPLHF.

V is TRBV6-5 and J is TRBJ2-1; TRBD1 matches 9 bases. V lost 10 bases and J lost 7; bases outside the gene matches: 5. This CDR3 is built from 12 residues. Germline CDR1 and CDR2: MNHEY and SVGAGI. The CDR3 sequence: CATTTGGNEQFF. In DNA, the CDR3 is TGTGCCACCACGACAGGGGGGAATGAGCAGTTCTTC.

This chain connects TRBV19 to TRBJ1-3, with unresolved D. Germline values: CDR1 LNHDA, CDR2 SQIVND (reference sequence). Trimming took 4 bases from V and 4 from J, leaving 11 bases between them. The CDR3 covers 14 residues. DNA for the CDR3: TGTGCCAGTAGTACCTACTCAATCGGAAACACCATATATTTT. Amino acids: CASSTYSIGNTIYF.

This chain joins TRBV13 and TRBJ2-7, with 7 bases matching TRBD2. The V gene end was trimmed by 5 bases and the J gene end by 3 bases; junction bases not matched to a gene: 22. Per germline, CDR1 PRHDT and CDR2 FYEKMQ (reference sequence). The CDR3 runs to 19 residues. This chain's CDR3 is CASSTRGWAAPTGGYEQYF. The CDR3 DNA reads as TGTGCCAGCAGCACGCGGGGCTGGGCAGCCCCTACGGGAGGCTACGAGCAGTACTTC.

The chain employs TRBV9 and TRBJ2-1; 8 bases agree with TRBD2. The CDR3 runs 17 residues. The ends lost 5 bases at V and 0 bases at J; junction bases unmatched: 10. Germline CDR1 reads SGDLS; CDR2 reads YYNGEE. In nucleotides, the CDR3 is TGTGCCAGCAGTGACTCCGTCGCGGGGGGCTCCTACAATGAGCAGTTCTTC. This encodes CASSDSVAGGSYNEQFF.

This chain links TRBV3-1 (or the pseudogene TRBV3-2) with TRBJ2-7; 7 bases map to TRBD1. Germline lookup yields CDR1 LGHDT and CDR2 YNNKEL (reference sequence). Losses at the gene ends were 1 base for V and 5 bases for J; bases not matched to a gene: 11. This CDR3 region has 16 residues. The CDR3 region has the DNA TGTGCCAGCAGCCAAGGAACAGGGGAAAGAAGGAACGAGCAGTACTTC. Its translation is CASSQGTGERRNEQYF.

The rearrangement links TRBV6-4 to TRBJ2-1, with TRBD1 identical over 7 bases. V lost 2 bases to trimming and J lost 7 bases; unmatched junction nucleotides: 5. Germline values: CDR1 MRHNA, CDR2 SNTAGT. CDR3 length equals 14 residues. The CDR3 is CASSDVPGGNEQFF. The CDR3 nucleotides read TGTGCCAGCAGTGACGTTCCAGGGGGAAATGAGCAGTTCTTC.

V gene TRBV4-2 combines with J gene TRBJ1-2; 11 nucleotides line up with TRBD1. CDR1 LGHNA and CDR2 YNFKEQ come from the germline V gene. Unmatched junction bases numbered 6, after V lost 1 base and J lost 5 bases. The CDR3 spans 16 residues. The CDR3 DNA reads as TGTGCCAGCAGCCAAGTTCTGGACAGGGGGCTGTATGGCTACACCTTC. Translating gives CASSQVLDRGLYGYTF.

The sample holds one count of this clone. This chain uses TRBV29-1 with TRBJ1-1; D is ambiguous. The germline V gene encodes CDR1 SQVTM and CDR2 ANQGSEA. This CDR3 is built from 14 residues. Trimming shortened V by 3 bases and J by 5 bases, and 16 bases separated the two germline ends. CDR3 in amino acids: CSVEAVLERTEAFF. The CDR3 coding sequence is TGCAGCGTTGAGGCTGTCCTTGAACGGACTGAAGCTTTCTTT.

The rearrangement links TRBV9 to TRBJ2-3, with TRBD2 identical over 13 bases. This CDR3 has 17 amino acids. Germline V lookup: CDR1 SGDLS, CDR2 YYNGEE. V shed 4 bases, J shed 5 bases, and the junction held 10 bases outside the gene matches. The CDR3 loop is CASSLRRLAGGKDTQYF. The CDR3 DNA reads TGTGCCAGCAGCCTACGACGACTAGCGGGGGGCAAAGATACGCAGTATTTT.